The entry that follows covers one TCR beta chain sequence. Its antigen remains unknown. This record belongs to a study of siplizumab effects on memory and regulatory T cells. Germline V gene data show CDR1 as SGHVS and CDR2 as FQNEAQ. Deletions cut 2 bases from V and 4 bases from J, with 18 bases between. The CDR3 is made up of 17 amino acids. Study-wide results and caveats: Memory T cells appeared less diverse than naive cells, which seemed to contribute substantially to alloresponse. Siplizumab significantly decreased alloreactive sequences from unstimulated CD4+ memory cells. In siplizumab conditions, mappable alloreactive CD4+ clones averaged roughly 66% Treg-derived, against 26.9% in controls. Unstimulated subsets accounted for the mapping of only a minor share of the clones that were alloreactive.

TCRdb keeps only in-frame clones here, not all; method: immunoSEQ multiplex PCR. The data show approximately 100,000 clones, 94% seen once. The clonotype originates from a human donor in good health. V and J are TRBV7-8 and TRBJ1-5; a weak D match, TRBD1 (5 bases). The sequenced sample consisted of Tregs sorted from blood. In nucleotides, the CDR3 is TGTGCCAGCAGCTTAAGCGCGCGCCGGGGACGGAATCAGCCCCAGCATTTT. Its protein is CASSLSARRGRNQPQHF. The whole variable domain, remainder taken from reference TRBV7-8 and TRBJ1-5, is GAGVSQSPRYKVAKRGQDVALRCDPISGHVSLFWYQQALGQGPEFLTYFQNEAQLDKSGLPSDRFFAERPEGSVSTLKIQRTQQEDSAVYLCASSLSARRGRNQPQHFGDGTRLSIL.